One and the same sample provided the 13 T cell receptor beta chains below, sequenced in a study of shared clonotypes between healthy human individuals. The assay was immunoSEQ multiplex PCR, and TCRdb's table has in-frame clones only and misses some. This sample has around 530,000 clones; roughly four fifths occur once, and the top ten carry around 12%. The specimen sequenced was PBMCs. These receptors originate from a woman in her thirties or forties in good health. Some clones in this sample may be carry-over from other donors' samples.

This chain links TRBV29-1 with TRBJ1-2; 11 bases fit TRBD1. The CDR3 is 13 residues long. V was clipped by 5 bases and J by 8 bases; unmatched bases: 7. Germline lookup yields CDR1 SQVTM and CDR2 ANQGSEA. CDR3 in amino acids: CSVWTGGASGYTF. CDR3 nucleotides: TGCAGCGTTTGGACAGGGGGCGCATCCGGCTACACCTTC.

The chain combines TRBV23-1 with TRBJ2-1, with 11 bases lining up with TRBD2. TRBV23-1 is an open reading frame, and its role is uncertain. The J segment lost 0 bases and the V segment lost 6 bases, leaving 4 bases of the junction unmatched. CDR3 length equals 16 residues. The CDR3 coding sequence is TGCGCCAGCAGCTACACTAGCGGGAGCTCCTACAATGAGCAGTTCTTC. The encoded protein is CASSYTSGSSYNEQFF.

With respect to this clone: Other DNA sequences in this sample translate to the same CDR3. The rearrangement joins TRBV28 to TRBJ1-5; D is ambiguous. Per germline, CDR1 MDHEN and CDR2 SYDVKM. Deletions cut 6 bases from V and 7 bases from J, with 10 bases between. The CDR3 spans 12 residues. The CDR3, as DNA: TGTGCCAGCAGCCCCCCAGGACAGCCCCAGCATTTT. Protein product: CASSPPGQPQHF.

Concerning this clone itself: Other nucleotide sequences in the sample specify the same CDR3. This sequence joins TRBV18 and TRBJ1-2; TRBD1 is a possible D gene (5 bases). Germline assignment: CDR1 KGHSH and CDR2 LQKENI. Trimming shortened V by 3 bases and J by 3 bases, and 8 bases separated the two germline ends. CDR3 length equals 13 residues. The CDR3 sequence is CASSPGDDYGYTF. In DNA, the CDR3 is TGTGCCAGCTCACCCGGGGACGACTATGGCTACACCTTC.

V and J are TRBV9 and TRBJ2-3; D remains unclear. The CDR3 covers 13 residues. CDR1 is SGDLS, CDR2 YYNGEE, per germline. V gave up 4 bases and J gave up 5 bases, with 11 bases separating them. CDR3 in DNA: TGTGCCAGCAGCCTCCGGTGGGGAGATACGCAGTATTTT. The encoded protein is CASSLRWGDTQYF.

CDR3 coding DNA: TGCGCCAGCAGCCAATCCCGGACTAGCTCCCTATCGAACACCGGGGAGCTGTTTTTT. This gives the protein CASSQSRTSSLSNTGELFF. This chain uses TRBV4-1 with TRBJ2-2, with 8 bases aligning to TRBD2. V gave up 2 bases and J gave up 0 bases; unmatched junction bases: 11. The CDR3 has 19 residues. Germline V gene sequence: CDR1 MGHRA, CDR2 YSYEKL.

V gene TRBV28 combines with J gene TRBJ1-2; D is unclear. The CDR3 consists of 14 residues. V lost 5 bases and J 1 base, leaving 11 bases between the germline ends. The V gene's germline CDR1 is MDHEN and CDR2 SYDVKM. This chain's CDR3 is CASSGMPFNYGYTF. The CDR3 coding sequence is TGTGCCAGCAGTGGGATGCCTTTTAACTATGGCTACACCTTC.

The genes are TRBV2 and TRBJ2-2; the D is unclear. In germline, CDR1 is SNHLY, CDR2 FYNNEI. Trimming shortened V by 4 bases and J by 2 bases, and 14 bases separated the two germline ends. The CDR3 extends over 16 amino acids. The CDR3 nucleotides are TGTGCCAGCAGTGTGGCCGCAGCGCCCAACACCGGGGAGCTGTTTTTT. Protein: CASSVAAAPNTGELFF.

The chain links TRBV5-1 to TRBJ1-4; no firm D call. Germline V CDR1 and CDR2: SGHRS, YFSETQ. The CDR3 spans 14 residues. Trimming cost V 5 bases and J 0 bases, with 8 bases left between them. CDR3 bases: TGCGCCAGCAGAGGAGGGACAACTAATGAAAAACTGTTTTTT. Translated: CASRGGTTNEKLFF.

The V call is TRBV19, the J call TRBJ2-2, with 7 bases identical to TRBD1. This CDR3 contains 13 residues. Losses at the gene ends were 9 bases for V and 4 bases for J; bases not matched to a gene: 5. CDR1 LNHDA and CDR2 SQIVND come from the germline V gene (reference sequence). For the CDR3, the DNA is TGTGCCAGCCGACAGGGTGGCACCGGGGAGCTGTTTTTT. Translation gives CASRQGGTGELFF.

V and J are TRBV11-2 and TRBJ2-7; weak D call: TRBD2 (6 bases). The CDR3 is 11 amino acids. Germline V gives CDR1 SGHAT, CDR2 FQNNGV. As DNA, the CDR3 is TGTGGTTCGTGCGGGGAGTACGAGCAGTACTTC. This encodes CGSCGEYEQYF.

The chain recombines TRBV5-4 with TRBJ2-1, with 8 bases lining up with TRBD2. CDR1 is SGHNT, CDR2 YYREEE, per germline (reference sequence). J gave up 9 bases and V 0 bases, and 8 bases lay outside the gene matches. The length of the CDR3 is 15 residues. The CDR3 DNA sequence: TGTGCCAGCAGCTTGGGCGGGGGGAGTCTTAGTGAGCAGTTCTTC. This sequence encodes CASSLGGGSLSEQFF.

The rearrangement joins TRBV5-8 to TRBJ2-7, with TRBD1 identical over 10 bases. The germline CDR1 and CDR2 sequences are SGHTS and YDEGEE. The CDR3 is 14 amino acids. The V segment lost 0 bases and the J segment 5 bases; nucleotides outside the gene matches: 2. The CDR3 region has the DNA TGTGCCAGCAGCTTGGGGGACAGGGGCCACGAGCAGTACTTC. Amino acids: CASSLGDRGHEQYF. Based on the CDR3 plus reference TRBV5-8 and TRBJ2-7, the full variable domain is EAGVTQSPTHLIKTRGQQATLRCSPISGHTSVYWYQQALGLGLQFLLWYDEGEERNRGNFPPRFSGRQFPNYSSELNVNALELEDSALYLCASSLGDRGHEQYFGPGTRLTVT.